This T cell receptor (beta chain) is drawn from a study of chemoradiotherapy in HPV16-positive cancers. About this clone: Antigen unknown.

Assay used: immunoSEQ multiplex PCR; TCRdb lists only in-frame clones, some missing. Counted here are thousands of clones, less than 80% occurring once; the ten biggest clones make up more than 6.5%. Study-wide results and limits: Better recurrence-free survival went with HPV-responsive T-cell expansion in HPV16-positive patients. Candidate HPV-specific clones and E7-related TCR motifs grew in tumor during treatment.

J was trimmed by 4 bases and V by 8 bases; bases with no gene match: 6. This CDR3 contains 14 residues. CDR1 is MDHEN and CDR2 is SYDVKM in the germline V gene. This specimen consisted of tumor tissue, obtained from a patient who underwent chemoradiotherapy. The V call is TRBV28, the J call TRBJ2-5, with 11 positions matching TRBD2. The TCR was taken from a human donor with HPV-associated anogenital cancer. DNA of the CDR3: TGTGCCAGCGGGTTAGCGGGGGGGATAGAGACCCAGTACTTC. This translates into CASGLAGGIETQYF.